This is a list of T cell receptor beta chains from one sample in a study of a mutant IDH1 vaccine in newly diagnosed glioma. Assay used: immunoSEQ multiplex PCR; TCRdb lists only in-frame clones, some missing. The repertoire holds over 45,000 clones, with around four fifths as singletons. What these receptors recognize is not known. This specimen consisted of PBMCs, obtained from a glioma patient whose treatment included an IDH1 peptide vaccine. These receptors originate from a woman in her forties or fifties with glioma. CDR3s include the opening cysteine and the closing phenylalanine or tryptophan. The order of the fields is CDR3 protein, CDR3 DNA, V gene, D gene, clone size, J gene. A D gene is named only where the DNA matches it firmly. Rows may omit the clone size; those that give it use once, few, many or a size class.

cdr3_aa: CASSSWTSGPEETQYF; cdr3_nt: TGTGCCAGCAGCTCATGGACTAGCGGCCCCGAAGAGACCCAGTACTTC; v_call: TRBV7-9; d_call: TRBD2; clone_size: -; j_call: TRBJ2-5
cdr3_aa: CASSSPGRDRSNEKLFF; cdr3_nt: TGCGCCAGCAGCTCGCCCGGCAGGGACCGGTCTAATGAAAAACTGTTTTTT; v_call: TRBV5-1; d_call: -; clone_size: -; j_call: TRBJ1-4
cdr3_aa: CASSQDPPGAENTEAFF; cdr3_nt: TGCGCCAGCAGCCAAGATCCCCCGGGGGCCGAGAACACTGAAGCTTTCTTT; v_call: TRBV4-3; d_call: -; clone_size: -; j_call: TRBJ1-1
cdr3_aa: CSVMALTNEKLFF; cdr3_nt: TGCAGCGTTATGGCACTAACAAATGAAAAACTGTTTTTT; v_call: TRBV29-1; d_call: -; clone_size: -; j_call: TRBJ1-4
cdr3_aa: CASSLEGTVLQETQYF; cdr3_nt: TGCGCCAGCAGCTTGGAGGGGACGGTACTTCAAGAGACCCAGTACTTC; v_call: TRBV5-1; d_call: -; clone_size: -; j_call: TRBJ2-5
cdr3_aa: CASSLGDRVSQGYTF; cdr3_nt: TGTGCCAGCAGCTTAGGGGACAGGGTTTCGCAGGGCTACACCTTC; v_call: TRBV13; d_call: TRBD1; clone_size: once; j_call: TRBJ1-2
cdr3_aa: CSVEHRVTYNEQFF; cdr3_nt: TGCAGCGTTGAGCACAGGGTAACCTACAATGAGCAGTTCTTC; v_call: TRBV29-1; d_call: -; clone_size: -; j_call: TRBJ2-1
cdr3_aa: CASNSGQGGGGYTF; cdr3_nt: TGTGCCAGCAACTCGGGACAGGGAGGGGGTGGCTACACCTTC; v_call: TRBV2; d_call: TRBD1; clone_size: -; j_call: TRBJ1-2
cdr3_aa: CAWSVLLDSYTF; cdr3_nt: TGTGCCTGGAGTGTACTTTTGGACAGCTACACCTTC; v_call: TRBV30; d_call: -; clone_size: -; j_call: TRBJ1-2
cdr3_aa: CASSVGQGGVYEQYF; cdr3_nt: TGTGCCAGCAGCGTCGGACAGGGAGGAGTGTACGAGCAGTACTTC; v_call: TRBV7-2; d_call: TRBD1; clone_size: -; j_call: TRBJ2-7
cdr3_aa: CASSVALTGEQFF; cdr3_nt: TGTGCCAGCAGCGTAGCCCTTACGGGTGAGCAGTTCTTC; v_call: TRBV9; d_call: -; clone_size: -; j_call: TRBJ2-1
cdr3_aa: CASSQSAYEQYF; cdr3_nt: TGTGCCAGCAGCCAATCCGCCTACGAGCAGTACTTC; v_call: TRBV16; d_call: -; clone_size: once; j_call: TRBJ2-7
cdr3_aa: CASSAGTGLSPLHF; cdr3_nt: TGTGCCAGCAGCGCCGGGACAGGGCTTTCACCCCTCCACTTT; v_call: TRBV9; d_call: TRBD1; clone_size: -; j_call: TRBJ1-6
cdr3_aa: CASSLTGRGGNTIYF; cdr3_nt: TGTGCCAGCAGCCTGACAGGGAGGGGTGGAAACACCATATATTTT; v_call: TRBV7-9; d_call: TRBD1; clone_size: -; j_call: TRBJ1-3
cdr3_aa: CASSWKGNGEQYF; cdr3_nt: TGTGCCAGCAGTTGGAAGGGGAATGGCGAGCAGTACTTC; v_call: TRBV27; d_call: -; clone_size: -; j_call: TRBJ2-7
cdr3_aa: CAWSAGVGELFF; cdr3_nt: TGTGCCTGGAGTGCGGGGGTGGGGGAGCTGTTTTTT; v_call: TRBV30; d_call: -; clone_size: -; j_call: TRBJ2-2
cdr3_aa: CASSIGDSSTETQYF; cdr3_nt: TGTGCCAGCAGCATAGGGGACAGTTCCACAGAGACCCAGTACTTC; v_call: TRBV9; d_call: TRBD1; clone_size: -; j_call: TRBJ2-5
cdr3_aa: CASSLLVDSTEAFF; cdr3_nt: TGCGCCAGCAGCCTCCTAGTAGACAGCACTGAAGCTTTCTTT; v_call: TRBV5-1; d_call: -; clone_size: -; j_call: TRBJ1-1
cdr3_aa: CASKIGDREDGELFF; cdr3_nt: TGCGCCAGCAAAATTGGGGACAGGGAGGACGGGGAGCTGTTTTTT; v_call: TRBV5-1; d_call: TRBD1; clone_size: -; j_call: TRBJ2-2
cdr3_aa: CATPIDRACSPLHF; cdr3_nt: TGTGCCACCCCGATAGACAGGGCCTGCTCACCCCTCCACTTT; v_call: TRBV27; d_call: TRBD1; clone_size: -; j_call: TRBJ1-6
cdr3_aa: CASSYSGQGNQPQHF; cdr3_nt: TGTGCCAGCAGTTACTCGGGACAGGGAAACCAGCCCCAGCATTTT; v_call: TRBV6-5; d_call: TRBD1; clone_size: -; j_call: TRBJ1-5
cdr3_aa: CASSAPGRSSSYEQYF; cdr3_nt: TGTGCCAGCAGTGCACCGGGACGTTCCAGCTCCTACGAGCAGTACTTC; v_call: TRBV6-1; d_call: -; clone_size: -; j_call: TRBJ2-7
cdr3_aa: CASSVRAGGAFSTDTQYF; cdr3_nt: TGTGCCAGCAGCGTAAGAGCGGGCGGAGCCTTTAGCACAGATACGCAGTATTTT; v_call: TRBV9; d_call: -; clone_size: once; j_call: TRBJ2-3
cdr3_aa: CASSSAGRQGTNEQFF; cdr3_nt: TGCGCCAGCAGCTCCGCCGGTCGACAGGGCACCAATGAGCAGTTCTTC; v_call: TRBV5-1; d_call: TRBD1; clone_size: -; j_call: TRBJ2-1
cdr3_aa: CASRGDRVRAYEQYF; cdr3_nt: TGTGCCAGCAGGGGAGACAGGGTAAGGGCCTACGAGCAGTACTTC; v_call: TRBV27; d_call: TRBD1; clone_size: -; j_call: TRBJ2-7
cdr3_aa: CASSLGHNTGELFF; cdr3_nt: TGTGCCAGCAGCTTGGGTCATAACACCGGGGAGCTGTTTTTT; v_call: TRBV5-4; d_call: -; clone_size: -; j_call: TRBJ2-2
cdr3_aa: CASSQGWRETQYF; cdr3_nt: TGCGCCAGCAGCCAAGGTTGGCGGGAGACCCAGTACTTC; v_call: TRBV4-3; d_call: -; clone_size: -; j_call: TRBJ2-5
cdr3_aa: CAWSFTAYEQYF; cdr3_nt: TGTGCCTGGTCCTTCACGGCCTACGAGCAGTACTTC; v_call: TRBV30; d_call: -; clone_size: -; j_call: TRBJ2-7
cdr3_aa: CASSMTGVRYEQYF; cdr3_nt: TGTGCCAGTAGTATGACAGGGGTGAGGTACGAGCAGTACTTC; v_call: TRBV19; d_call: TRBD1; clone_size: once; j_call: TRBJ2-7
cdr3_aa: CASSQGNSNQPQHF; cdr3_nt: TGTGCCAGCAGCCAAGGAAACAGCAATCAGCCCCAGCATTTT; v_call: TRBV6-6; d_call: -; clone_size: -; j_call: TRBJ1-5
cdr3_aa: CARNPGQGDTIYF; cdr3_nt: TGTGCCAGAAACCCGGGACAGGGAGACACCATATATTTT; v_call: TRBV2; d_call: TRBD1; clone_size: few; j_call: TRBJ1-3
cdr3_aa: CASILSLPPRDTQYF; cdr3_nt: TGTGCCAGCATCCTAAGCCTTCCTCCTCGAGATACGCAGTATTTT; v_call: TRBV2; d_call: -; clone_size: -; j_call: TRBJ2-3
cdr3_aa: CASSDECYRYKSGQRPDF; cdr3_nt: TGTGCCAGCAGTGATGAGTGTTACCGATACAAGTCGGGCCAACGTCCTGATTTC; v_call: TRBV2; d_call: -; clone_size: -; j_call: TRBJ2-6
cdr3_aa: CASSFQGGNQPQHF; cdr3_nt: TGTGCCAGCAGTTTTCAGGGAGGCAATCAGCCCCAGCATTTT; v_call: TRBV27; d_call: -; clone_size: -; j_call: TRBJ1-5
cdr3_aa: CAISNTGQGVYEQYF; cdr3_nt: TGTGCCATCAGTAACACGGGACAGGGGGTCTACGAGCAGTACTTC; v_call: TRBV10-3; d_call: TRBD1; clone_size: -; j_call: TRBJ2-7
cdr3_aa: CASSHYDSPSGANVLTF; cdr3_nt: TGTGCCAGCAGCCATTATGACAGCCCCTCTGGGGCCAACGTCCTGACTTTC; v_call: TRBV14; d_call: -; clone_size: -; j_call: TRBJ2-6
cdr3_aa: CASSLGQGGNTEAFF; cdr3_nt: TGTGCCAGCTCACTCGGACAGGGGGGGAACACTGAAGCTTTCTTT; v_call: TRBV18; d_call: TRBD1; clone_size: -; j_call: TRBJ1-1
cdr3_aa: CASLTGQDGYTF; cdr3_nt: TGTGCCAGCTTGACAGGGCAAGATGGCTACACCTTC; v_call: TRBV2; d_call: TRBD1; clone_size: -; j_call: TRBJ1-2
cdr3_aa: CASSLVRELNTEAFF; cdr3_nt: TGTGCCAGCAGCTTAGTACGGGAGCTGAACACTGAAGCTTTCTTT; v_call: TRBV7-2; d_call: -; clone_size: -; j_call: TRBJ1-1
cdr3_aa: CASSFGLSGTEAFF; cdr3_nt: TGTGCCAGCAGCTTCGGGCTCTCCGGCACTGAAGCTTTCTTT; v_call: TRBV11-3; d_call: -; clone_size: -; j_call: TRBJ1-1
cdr3_aa: CASSGVGTGGDTQYF; cdr3_nt: TGTGCCAGTAGCGGGGTCGGGACAGGGGGTGATACGCAGTATTTT; v_call: TRBV19; d_call: TRBD1; clone_size: few; j_call: TRBJ2-3
cdr3_aa: CASSVGAGRDTQYF; cdr3_nt: TGTGCTAGCAGCGTGGGGGCAGGACGCGATACGCAGTATTTT; v_call: TRBV7-7; d_call: -; clone_size: -; j_call: TRBJ2-3
cdr3_aa: CASSLISEYNEQFF; cdr3_nt: TGTGCCAGCAGCTTGATAAGCGAGTACAATGAGCAGTTCTTC; v_call: TRBV7-2; d_call: -; clone_size: -; j_call: TRBJ2-1
cdr3_aa: CAWSVSLTGGGEQPQHF; cdr3_nt: TGTGCCTGGAGTGTTAGTCTAACAGGGGGCGGCGAACAGCCCCAGCATTTT; v_call: TRBV30; d_call: TRBD1; clone_size: -; j_call: TRBJ1-5
cdr3_aa: CASSPRTGEGTEAFF; cdr3_nt: TGTGCCAGCAGTCCCCGGACAGGGGAGGGCACTGAAGCTTTCTTT; v_call: TRBV6-6; d_call: TRBD1; clone_size: once; j_call: TRBJ1-1
cdr3_aa: CASSEYFGGNEQFF; cdr3_nt: TGCGCCAGCAGTGAGTACTTTGGGGGGAATGAGCAGTTCTTC; v_call: TRBV10-1; d_call: -; clone_size: -; j_call: TRBJ2-1
cdr3_aa: CASSQGTGSTGELFF; cdr3_nt: TGCGCCAGCAGCCAGGGGACAGGGAGCACCGGGGAGCTGTTTTTT; v_call: TRBV4-1; d_call: TRBD1; clone_size: -; j_call: TRBJ2-2
cdr3_aa: CASSLTTGAVEQYF; cdr3_nt: TGTGCCAGCAGCTTAACCACCGGGGCGGTCGAGCAGTACTTC; v_call: TRBV7-9; d_call: -; clone_size: -; j_call: TRBJ2-7